The 19 T cell receptor beta chains given below trace back to one sample, sequenced in a study of blood T cell repertoires in COVID-19. Assay: immunoSEQ multiplex PCR; the TCRdb copy retains only in-frame clones and omits some. The sample comprises approximately 350,000 clones, about nine tenths of which are singletons, and roughly 6.3% rests with the top ten. Sequences were obtained from peripheral blood. The source is a woman aged 45-65 years with COVID-19, enrolled during active disease.

Only one count was recorded for this clone. The chain employs TRBV5-6 and TRBJ2-1; 10 bases are shared with TRBD2. CDR3 length equals 16 residues. J was trimmed by 6 bases and V by 7 bases; bases with no gene match: 13. Germline CDR1 reads SGHDT; CDR2 reads YYEEEE. The CDR3 spells CASLAKTSGFFNEQFF. The CDR3 bases are TGTGCCAGCCTCGCCAAGACTAGCGGGTTTTTCAATGAGCAGTTCTTC.

The chain links TRBV5-6 to TRBJ2-7; 7 bases map to TRBD1. This CDR3 is built from 17 residues. Germline V gene sequence: CDR1 SGHDT, CDR2 YYEEEE. V dropped 4 bases and J dropped 2; count of bases not matched to a gene: 15. CDR3 sequence reads: CASSGNPGTEITYEQYF. DNA of the CDR3: TGTGCCAGCAGCGGCAATCCCGGGACAGAAATAACCTACGAGCAGTACTTC.

V is TRBV5-5 and J is TRBJ1-3; D gene ambiguous. CDR1 and CDR2 (germline): SGHKS, YYEKEE (reference sequence). This CDR3 has 18 amino acids. V was trimmed by 4 bases and J by 1 base, leaving 21 bases between them. CDR3 loop: CASSRDGRLVGSGNTIYF. CDR3 nucleotide sequence: TGTGCCAGCAGCCGGGATGGGCGCCTGGTGGGGTCTGGAAACACCATATATTTT.

V and J are TRBV19 and TRBJ1-5, with D tentatively TRBD1 (5 bases). Looked up from germline, CDR1 is LNHDA and CDR2 is SQIVND (reference sequence). The CDR3 spans 15 residues. With 5 bases removed from V and 1 base from J, the gap between germline ends came to 12 bases. DNA for the CDR3: TGTGCCAGTAGTCCAGGTAGGGGAAGCAATCAGCCCCAGCATTTT. It specifies CASSPGRGSNQPQHF.

The chain carries TRBV7-2 and TRBJ2-7, with D possibly matching TRBD1 (5 bases). Trimming cost V 5 bases and J 1 base, with 12 bases left between them. The CDR3 length is 14 residues. Germline CDR1 and CDR2: SGHTA and FQGNSA. In nucleotides, the CDR3 is TGTACCAGCAGCATAGACGGACAATCCTACGAGCAGTACTTC. Amino acid sequence: CTSSIDGQSYEQYF. Full variable domain (remainder filled in from reference TRBV7-2 and TRBJ2-7): GAGVSQSPSNKVTEKGKDVELRCDPISGHTALYWYRQSLGQGLEFLIYFQGNSAPDKSGLPSDRFSAERTGGSVSTLTIQRTQQEDSAVYLCTSSIDGQSYEQYFGPGTRLTVT.

The V call is TRBV19, the J call TRBJ2-7; 9 bases align to TRBD1. V lost 7 bases, J lost 12 bases, and 19 bases stayed unmatched. This CDR3 contains 15 residues. Germline V lookup: CDR1 LNHDA, CDR2 SQIVND (reference sequence). Here the CDR3 DNA reads TGTGCCAGTAAGTTAGGGGGACAGGGATCATCCGTGCTGTACTTC. Encoded protein: CASKLGGQGSSVLYF.

This chain connects TRBV13 to TRBJ2-2, with 8 nucleotides matching TRBD2. CDR1 is PRHDT, CDR2 FYEKMQ, per germline (reference sequence). J was trimmed by 6 bases and V by 1 base; bases with no gene match: 4. The CDR3 consists of 15 residues. The CDR3 sequence: CASSLVREGAGELFF. The CDR3 nucleotides are TGTGCCAGCAGCTTAGTACGGGAGGGGGCCGGGGAGCTGTTTTTT.

V and J are TRBV5-1 and TRBJ1-1; D may be TRBD1 (6 bases). The germline CDR1 and CDR2 sequences are SGHRS and YFSETQ. There are 16 residues in the CDR3. V was cut by 2 bases and J by 0 bases, with 14 bases left in between. CDR3 DNA sequence: TGCGCCAGCAGCTTACGGACAGAACTATTGAACACTGAAGCTTTCTTT. Protein sequence: CASSLRTELLNTEAFF.

On this clone itself: Other DNA variants within this sample encode the same CDR3. The chain combines TRBV18 with TRBJ2-2; 14 nucleotides align to TRBD2. The V segment lost 3 bases and the J segment 6 bases; nucleotides outside the gene matches: 6. The CDR3 totals 17 residues. The germline V gene has CDR1 KGHSH and CDR2 LQKENI. The DNA for the CDR3 is TGTGCCAGCTCACCCCCGGGACTAGCGGGAGTCGCCGGGGAGCTGTTTTTT. It specifies CASSPPGLAGVAGELFF.

Remarks on this clone: Other nucleotide sequences in the sample specify the same CDR3. The CDR3 DNA follows: TGTGCCAGTAGTATAGATCGGGGGACTGAAGCTTTCTTT. Amino acids: CASSIDRGTEAFF. The rearrangement uses TRBV19 and TRBJ1-1; D possibly corresponds to TRBD1 (5 bases). Germline V gene lookup returns CDR1 LNHDA and CDR2 SQIVND (reference sequence). The V end was cut by 0 bases, the J end by 5 bases, with 7 bases between. The CDR3 spans 13 residues.

The genes are TRBV13 and TRBJ2-5; 15 bases are shared with TRBD2. Germline V lookup: CDR1 PRHDT, CDR2 FYEKMQ (reference sequence). Unmatched junction bases numbered 0, after V lost 5 bases and J lost 5 bases. This CDR3 has 14 residues. CDR3 DNA: TGTGCCAGCAGCGGGACTAGCGGGAGGGAGACCCAGTACTTC. Translating it yields CASSGTSGRETQYF.

This chain links TRBV12-3 or TRBV12-4 with TRBJ1-2; TRBD1 might be the D (6 bases). The CDR3 runs 13 residues. Trimming stripped 3 bases from V and 4 bases from J, with 9 bases between. CDR3 protein: CASSFGQLYGYTF. CDR3 nucleotide sequence: TGTGCCAGCAGTTTTGGACAGCTCTATGGCTACACCTTC.

This clone is a singleton in its sample. This sequence joins TRBV6-5 and TRBJ1-2; TRBD1 matches at 7 bases. In germline, CDR1 is MNHEY, CDR2 SVGAGI. This CDR3 region has 13 residues. V trimming: 7 bases; J trimming: 4 bases; junction bases outside the gene matches: 6. The CDR3 here is CASKQGTSYGYTF. As DNA, the CDR3 is TGTGCCAGCAAACAGGGGACCAGCTATGGCTACACCTTC.

V gene TRBV9 combines with J gene TRBJ1-3; D is ambiguous. Per germline, CDR1 SGDLS and CDR2 YYNGEE. Trimming removed 1 base from V and 4 bases from J, with 9 bases in between. The CDR3 is 14 residues long. DNA of the CDR3: TGTGCCAGCAGCGTATCAGGCCAAGGAAACACCATATATTTT. It encodes CASSVSGQGNTIYF. Supplemented by reference TRBV9 and TRBJ1-3, the full variable domain reads DSGVTQTPKHLITATGQRVTLRCSPRSGDLSVYWYQQSLDQGLQFLIQYYNGEERAKGNILERFSAQQFPDLHSELNLSSLELGDSALYFCASSVSGQGNTIYFGEGSWLTVV.

The chain employs TRBV28 and TRBJ2-2, with D uncertain. Trimming took off 5 bases at V and 6 bases at J, with 10 bases between the two ends. The CDR3 length is 13 residues. Germline CDR1 MDHEN, CDR2 SYDVKM. The CDR3 sequence is CASSQFPAGELFF. The CDR3 DNA reads TGTGCCAGCAGTCAATTCCCGGCCGGGGAGCTGTTTTTT. Based on the CDR3 plus reference TRBV28 and TRBJ2-2, the full variable domain is DVKVTQSSRYLVKRTGEKVFLECVQDMDHENMFWYRQDPGLGLRLIYFSYDVKMKEKGDIPEGYSVSREKKERFSLILESASTNQTSMYLCASSQFPAGELFFGEGSRLTVL.

The CDR3 region has the DNA TGTGCCAGCAGCTTAACCCGGACATACGAGCAGTACTTC. Its translation is CASSLTRTYEQYF. This chain links TRBV7-2 with TRBJ2-7; D may be TRBD1 (5 bases). The V end lost 2 bases, the J end lost 4 bases, and 9 bases lay between the germline ends. The CDR3 is 13 residues long. Germline assignment: CDR1 SGHTA and CDR2 FQGNSA.

Concerning this clone itself: Other DNA sequences in this sample translate to the same CDR3. V gene TRBV6-5 combines with J gene TRBJ2-1; 8 nucleotides align to TRBD2. The CDR3 consists of 13 residues. Germline CDR1 and CDR2: MNHEY and SVGAGI. V lost 6 bases to trimming and J lost 5 bases; unmatched junction nucleotides: 3. In DNA, the CDR3 is TGTGCCAGCAGCCGGACTAGCAACAATGAGCAGTTCTTC. Translation gives CASSRTSNNEQFF.

This rearrangement joins TRBV4-1 to TRBJ2-1; TRBD2 is a possible D gene (6 bases). The germline gives CDR1 MGHRA, CDR2 YSYEKL. V lost 7 bases and J lost 7, with 23 bases in between. The CDR3 runs 16 residues. The CDR3 DNA reads TGCGCCAGCACCCCGGGCGGGATAACATTGAGGAATGAGCAGTTCTTC. It is translated as CASTPGGITLRNEQFF.

The chain has TRBV7-2 and TRBJ1-2, with a weak D call TRBD1 (6 bases). V was shortened by 0 bases and J by 6 bases, with 14 bases between the two germline ends. CDR1 and CDR2 from the germline V gene are SGHTA and FQGNSA. The CDR3 sequence is 15 residues long. The DNA for the CDR3 is TGTGCCAGCAGCTTAGCGGGGACATTTGGGAATGGCTACACCTTC. As protein: CASSLAGTFGNGYTF.